A selection of T cell receptor beta chains follows, all from one sample in a study of beta chain features in type 1 diabetes. Generated by immunoSEQ multiplex PCR, the TCRdb table keeps only in-frame clones and is missing some. This sample carries a few hundred thousand clones, just over 20% of them seen once, and the ten largest clones take around 0.03%. Sequenced input: naive CD4+ T cells from blood. The receptors were sampled from a woman between 40 and 55 years old with type 1 diabetes. Each CDR3 is given with its conserved first and last residue. A D gene is named only where the DNA matches it firmly. Clone size, where shown, is once, few, many, or a class for clones that have expanded.

>TRBV7-9|NA|TRBD2|TRBJ2-3
TGTGCCAGCAGCATTAGCGGGAGGGGCACAGATACGCAGTATTTT
CASSISGRGTDTQYF
>TRBV29-1|NA|TRBD2|TRBJ2-1
TGCAGCGTTATGGGGACTAGCGGGGGGTCCTCCTACAATGAGCAGTTCTTC
CSVMGTSGGSSYNEQFF
>TRBV29-1|NA|NA|TRBJ2-3
TGCAGCGTTGGATTGGAGGTCCCAGATACGCAGTATTTT
CSVGLEVPDTQYF
>TRBV6-5|NA|TRBD1|TRBJ2-7
TGTGCCAGCAGTTACAACAGGGGAGCCTACGAGCAGTACTTC
CASSYNRGAYEQYF
>TRBV28|NA|NA|TRBJ1-6
TGTGCCAGCAGTTTACTAACGGGTAATTCACCCCTCCACTTT
CASSLLTGNSPLHF
>TRBV7-2|few|NA|TRBJ2-7
TGTGCCAGCAGCTATAAGACGGGCTACGAGCAGTACTTC
CASSYKTGYEQYF
>TRBV10-3|once|NA|TRBJ2-1
TGTGCCACAATTCCTACCAAGGCTCCCTCGGGTGAGCAGTTCTTC
CATIPTKAPSGEQFF
>TRBV5-4|NA|NA|TRBJ2-4
TGTGCCAGCAGCTTGGGTGAGGGAGCCAAAAACATTCAGTACTTC
CASSLGEGAKNIQYF
>TRBV2|few|TRBD2|TRBJ2-5
TGTGCCAGCAGTGAAGGACTAGCGGGGGGGCAAGAGACCCAGTACTTC
CASSEGLAGGQETQYF
>TRBV6-6|NA|NA|TRBJ1-5
TGTGCCAGCACCCAGGGTGTTCAGCCCCAGCATTTT
CASTQGVQPQHF
>TRBV30|once|NA|TRBJ1-5
TGTGCCTGGAGTGTACTAGGCGGACAGCCCCAGCATTTT
CAWSVLGGQPQHF
>TRBV9|NA|TRBD1|TRBJ2-2
TGTGCCAGCAGCGGACTCGGGACAGGCAACACCGGGGAGCTGTTTTTT
CASSGLGTGNTGELFF
>TRBV7-2|NA|NA|TRBJ2-1
TGTGCCAGCAGCTTAGCGGTATCCAGCTCCTACAATGAGCAGTTCTTC
CASSLAVSSSYNEQFF
>TRBV6-5|few|TRBD1|TRBJ1-4
TGTGCCAGCAGTTTCGACAGGGGGCGGAATGAAAAACTGTTTTTT
CASSFDRGRNEKLFF
>TRBV5-1|NA|NA|TRBJ2-7
TGCGCCAGCAGCTTGGTTGGGACTTCCTCCTACGAGCAGTACTTC
CASSLVGTSSYEQYF
>TRBV30|few|NA|TRBJ2-5
TGTGCCTGGAGTGTACCCCCCCAAGCGGAAGAGACCCAGTACTTC
CAWSVPPQAEETQYF
>TRBV4-1|few|TRBD1|TRBJ1-5
TGCGCCAGCAGCCAAGATCGAGGGACAGGCCTCGGGCAGCCCCAGCATTTT
CASSQDRGTGLGQPQHF
>TRBV29-1|NA|NA|TRBJ1-3
TGCAGCGCTGCGGCTAACTCTGGAAACACCATATATTTT
CSAAANSGNTIYF
>TRBV5-6|few|NA|TRBJ1-1
TGTGCCAGCAGCTTCGAGGGGAACACTGAAGCTTTCTTT
CASSFEGNTEAFF
>TRBV5-1|NA|NA|TRBJ2-3
TGCGCCAGCAGCCAGATATTCTTGGCAGATACGCAGTATTTT
CASSQIFLADTQYF
>TRBV29-1|few|NA|TRBJ2-7
TGCAGCGTTTCCAGGGGGGACGAGCAGTACTTC
CSVSRGDEQYF
>TRBV9|NA|NA|TRBJ1-5
TGTGCCAGCAGCGTAGGGCGGAGTCAAGATCAGCCCCAGCATTTT
CASSVGRSQDQPQHF
>TRBV9|NA|TRBD2|TRBJ2-3
TGTGCCAGCAGCGTAGAATTGCGGGGGGAAGATACGCAGTATTTT
CASSVELRGEDTQYF
>TRBV7-9|NA|NA|TRBJ2-7
TGTGCCAGCAGCCGGACAGAATTCGAGCAGTACTTC
CASSRTEFEQYF
>TRBV13|NA|NA|TRBJ2-6
TGTGCCAGCAGCTCCTTTCCAGTGCTTTCTGGGGCCAACGTCCTGACTTTC
CASSSFPVLSGANVLTF
>TRBV25-1|few|NA|TRBJ1-2
TGTGCCAGCAGTGACCGGGAAGATGGAGGCTACACCTTC
CASSDREDGGYTF
>TRBV18|NA|NA|TRBJ1-1
TGTGCCAGCTCCTCTAGCCGGAGTGAAGCTTTCTTT
CASSSSRSEAFF
>TRBV11-2|NA|NA|TRBJ2-1
TGTGCCAGCAGCTTAGATCGAACGGATGAGCAGTTCTTC
CASSLDRTDEQFF
>TRBV27|NA|NA|TRBJ1-1
TGTGCCAGCAGTTTAAGACAGTTGAACACTGAAGCTTTCTTT
CASSLRQLNTEAFF
>TRBV18|NA|TRBD1|TRBJ1-2
TGTGCCAGCTCACCAACAGGGACAGCCACAGATGGCTACACCTTC
CASSPTGTATDGYTF
>TRBV15|NA|NA|TRBJ2-7
TGTGCCACCAGCCGGGTGGACGAGCAGTACTTC
CATSRVDEQYF
>TRBV5-6|NA|TRBD1|TRBJ2-7
TGTGCCAGCAGCTTGGTGGGACAGGGCTACGAGCAGTACTTC
CASSLVGQGYEQYF
>TRBV9|NA|TRBD1|TRBJ2-7
TGTGCCAGCAGCCCACGGACAGGACCCTACGAGCAGTACTTC
CASSPRTGPYEQYF
>TRBV14|few|NA|TRBJ1-5
TGTGCCAGCAGCCTGTATGGCAATCAGCCCCAGCATTTT
CASSLYGNQPQHF
>TRBV28|NA|NA|TRBJ1-1
TGTGCCAGCAGTTTACAGGGATTTGAAGCTTTCTTT
CASSLQGFEAFF
>TRBV5-1|few|TRBD1|TRBJ2-4
TGCGCCAGCAGTGTGGGACAGGAGTCCATTCAGTACTTC
CASSVGQESIQYF
>TRBV6-5|NA|NA|TRBJ1-2
TGTGCCAGCAGTCCATCCGGGACATCCGGCTATGGCTACACCTTC
CASSPSGTSGYGYTF
>TRBV6-5|NA|NA|TRBJ2-7
TGTGCCAGCAGTTACTTGGCCGGGGAGCAGTACTTC
CASSYLAGEQYF
>TRBV4-3|NA|NA|TRBJ2-5
TGCGCCAGCAGCCAAGATTGGAGCGGCCAAGAGACCCAGTACTTC
CASSQDWSGQETQYF
>TRBV9|NA|NA|TRBJ2-2
TGTGCCAGCAGCTTCGCAGGTTTTCCCGGGGAGCTGTTTTTT
CASSFAGFPGELFF
>TRBV7-7|NA|NA|TRBJ2-5
TGTGCTAGCAGTTTTCAGGGTTTGAGAGAGACCCAGTACTTC
CASSFQGLRETQYF
>TRBV28|NA|NA|TRBJ2-1
TGTGCCAGCATAATCTCCAGGGGACGGAATGAGCAGTTCTTC
CASIISRGRNEQFF
>TRBV27|NA|TRBD1|TRBJ1-2
TGTGCCAGCAGTCCCCAGGGGGATGGCTACACCTTC
CASSPQGDGYTF
>TRBV7-2|once|TRBD1|TRBJ1-6
TGTGCCAGCAGCGCCCGACAGGGGAATTCACCCCTCCACTTT
CASSARQGNSPLHF
>TRBV9|NA|TRBD2|TRBJ2-7
TGTGCCAGCAGCGTAGGGCCCCTTGGGGGGCTAGCGGGGGTATACGAGCAGTACTTC
CASSVGPLGGLAGVYEQYF
>TRBV5-1|NA|TRBD2|TRBJ2-7
TGCGCCAGCAGCCGTGGGGGGACTAGCGGGAGCTACGAGCAGTACTTC
CASSRGGTSGSYEQYF
>TRBV25-1|few|TRBD2|TRBJ2-2
TGTGCCAGCCGCCCAGCGGGAGGGAACACCGGGGAGCTGTTTTTT
CASRPAGGNTGELFF
>TRBV6-1|few|TRBD1|TRBJ1-5
TGTGCCAGCACCCCCGGGACAGTTCCCAATCAGCCCCAGCATTTT
CASTPGTVPNQPQHF
>TRBV7-2|few|TRBD2|TRBJ2-1
TGTGCCAGCAGCCTGGGGACTAGCGGGAGTGAGCAGTTCTTC
CASSLGTSGSEQFF
>TRBV30|NA|TRBD1|TRBJ2-3
TGTGCCTGGAGTGTAGGACAGGTGGCAGATACGCAGTATTTT
CAWSVGQVADTQYF
>TRBV5-3|few|NA|TRBJ2-2
TGTGCCAGAAGCTTGGCAGGGGACGGGGAGCTGTTTTTT
CARSLAGDGELFF
>TRBV5-1|few|TRBD2|TRBJ2-3
TGCGCCAGCAGTAGCGGGGCCCTTAGCACAGATACGCAGTATTTT
CASSSGALSTDTQYF
>TRBV7-9|few|NA|TRBJ2-6
TGTGCCAGCAGCTCCCCCGGGACAAGGCCCTCTGGGGCCAACGTCCTGACTTTC
CASSSPGTRPSGANVLTF
>TRBV28|NA|NA|TRBJ1-1
TGTGCCAGCATCGTGGGACTTGAAGCTTTCTTT
CASIVGLEAFF
>TRBV28|few|NA|TRBJ1-4
TGTGCCAGCAGGGGGGGGATGTTTAATGAAAAACTGTTTTTT
CASRGGMFNEKLFF
>TRBV4-1|NA|TRBD1|TRBJ1-1
TGCGCCAGCAGCCAAGGGACAGGAATGAACACTGAAGCTTTCTTT
CASSQGTGMNTEAFF
>TRBV5-1|NA|NA|TRBJ2-5
TGCGCCAGCAGCTCTCAGGGGACCTCAGGGGAGACCCAGTACTTC
CASSSQGTSGETQYF